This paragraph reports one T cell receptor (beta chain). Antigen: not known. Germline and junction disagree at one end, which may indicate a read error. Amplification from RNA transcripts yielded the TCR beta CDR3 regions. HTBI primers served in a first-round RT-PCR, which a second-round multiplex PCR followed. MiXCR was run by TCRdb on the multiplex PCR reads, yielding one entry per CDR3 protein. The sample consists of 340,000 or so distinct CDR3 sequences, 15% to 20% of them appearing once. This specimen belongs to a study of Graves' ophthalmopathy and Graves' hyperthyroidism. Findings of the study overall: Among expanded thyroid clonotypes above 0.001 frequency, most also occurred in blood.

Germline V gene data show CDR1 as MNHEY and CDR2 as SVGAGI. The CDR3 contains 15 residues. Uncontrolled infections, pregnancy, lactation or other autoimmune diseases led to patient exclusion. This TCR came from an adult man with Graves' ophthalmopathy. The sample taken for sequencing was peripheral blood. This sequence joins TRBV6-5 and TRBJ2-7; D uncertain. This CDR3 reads CATSYSVTRTYGQYF. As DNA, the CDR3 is TGTGCCACCAGTTACTCGGTGACTCGCACCTACGGGCAGTACTTC.